Listed here are 6 T cell receptor beta chains from one sample, sequenced in a study of blood T cell repertoires in COVID-19. The method was immunoSEQ multiplex PCR; TCRdb's version includes in-frame clones alone and lacks a portion of them. The sample contains over 150,000 clones, 84% of which appear only once. Sequences were obtained from peripheral blood. The receptors were sampled from a human donor in a cohort sampled during active COVID-19.

V gene TRBV3-1 (or the pseudogene TRBV3-2) combines with J gene TRBJ2-5, with a possible D match to TRBD1 (5 bases). The CDR3 length is 16 residues. Germline loops: CDR1 LGHDT, CDR2 YNNKEL (reference sequence). V was clipped by 5 bases and J by 4 bases, with 20 bases between them. CDR3 loop: CASSKGVVTGSETQYF. DNA for the CDR3: TGTGCCAGCAGCAAAGGGGTCGTGACTGGTTCAGAGACCCAGTACTTC.

The sample holds a few counts of this clone. The V gene is TRBV2, the J gene TRBJ2-1; 9 bases fit TRBD1. The length of the CDR3 is 14 residues. Unmatched junction bases numbered 4, after V lost 8 bases and J lost 2 bases. CDR1 is SNHLY, CDR2 FYNNEI, per germline. CDR3 DNA: TGTGCCAGCGGGGGACAGGGCACCTACAATGAGCAGTTCTTC. Translation gives CASGGQGTYNEQFF.

As concerns this clone: Other nucleotide sequences from this sample produce the same CDR3. The chain is built from TRBV6-5 and TRBJ2-6, with TRBD1 identical over 8 bases. In germline, CDR1 is MNHEY, CDR2 SVGAGI. With 8 bases clipped from V and 0 bases from J, the junction kept 3 bases outside the gene matches. The CDR3 is 15 amino acids. The CDR3 reads CASGTGGSGANVLTF. The CDR3 DNA is TGTGCCAGCGGAACAGGGGGCTCTGGGGCCAACGTCCTGACTTTC.

The chain combines TRBV18 with TRBJ2-5, with D maybe TRBD1 (6 bases). The germline V gene encodes CDR1 KGHSH and CDR2 LQKENI. This CDR3 comprises 16 residues. V was shortened by 6 bases and J by 8 bases, with 25 bases between the two germline ends. The CDR3 sequence: CASSPSDRGGSGTQYF. CDR3 nucleotide sequence: TGTGCCAGCTCCCCAAGCGACAGAGGGGGTTCAGGCACCCAGTACTTC.

The V and J genes are TRBV6-5 and TRBJ2-5; 12 nucleotides match TRBD1. V was clipped by 0 bases and J by 5 bases; unmatched bases: 4. Per the germline V gene, CDR1 is MNHEY and CDR2 is SVGAGI. There are 16 residues in the CDR3. The CDR3 sequence: CASSYSGTGGGETQYF. CDR3 nucleotide sequence: TGTGCCAGCAGTTACTCCGGGACAGGGGGCGGTGAGACCCAGTACTTC.

The gene calls are TRBV18 and TRBJ2-3; 11 positions agree with TRBD2. V gave up 1 base and J gave up 2 bases; unmatched junction bases: 11. The germline V gene has CDR1 KGHSH and CDR2 LQKENI. The CDR3 sequence is 19 residues long. The CDR3 sequence: CASSPLSTSGSVDTDTQYF. The CDR3, as DNA: TGTGCCAGCTCACCACTCTCCACTAGCGGGAGTGTGGACACAGATACGCAGTATTTT.